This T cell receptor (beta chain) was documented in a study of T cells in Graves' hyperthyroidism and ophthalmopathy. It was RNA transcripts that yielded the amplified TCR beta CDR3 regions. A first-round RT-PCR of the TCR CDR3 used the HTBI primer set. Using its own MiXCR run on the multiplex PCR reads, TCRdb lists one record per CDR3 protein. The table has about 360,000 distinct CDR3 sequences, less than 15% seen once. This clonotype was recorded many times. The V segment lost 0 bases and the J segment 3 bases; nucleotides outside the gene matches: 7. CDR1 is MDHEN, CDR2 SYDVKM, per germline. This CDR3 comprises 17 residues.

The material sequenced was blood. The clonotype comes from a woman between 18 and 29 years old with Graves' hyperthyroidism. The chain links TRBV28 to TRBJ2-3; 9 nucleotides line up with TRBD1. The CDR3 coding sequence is TGTGCCAGCAGTTTATGGGCCGGGACAGGGATGACAGATACGCAGTATTTT. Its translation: CASSLWAGTGMTDTQYF.